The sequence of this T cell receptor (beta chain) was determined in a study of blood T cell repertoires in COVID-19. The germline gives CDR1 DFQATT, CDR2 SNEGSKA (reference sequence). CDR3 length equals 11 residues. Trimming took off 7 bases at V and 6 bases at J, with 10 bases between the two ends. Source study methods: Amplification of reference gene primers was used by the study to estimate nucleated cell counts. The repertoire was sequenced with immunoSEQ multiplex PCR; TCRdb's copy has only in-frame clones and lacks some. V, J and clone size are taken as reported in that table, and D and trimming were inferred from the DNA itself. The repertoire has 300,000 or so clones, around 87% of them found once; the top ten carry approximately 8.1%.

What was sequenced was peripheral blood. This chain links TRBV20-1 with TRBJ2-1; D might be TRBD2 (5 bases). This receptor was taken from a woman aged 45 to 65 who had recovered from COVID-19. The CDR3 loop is CSVPGINEQFF. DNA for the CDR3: TGCAGTGTACCCGGGATCAATGAGCAGTTCTTC.